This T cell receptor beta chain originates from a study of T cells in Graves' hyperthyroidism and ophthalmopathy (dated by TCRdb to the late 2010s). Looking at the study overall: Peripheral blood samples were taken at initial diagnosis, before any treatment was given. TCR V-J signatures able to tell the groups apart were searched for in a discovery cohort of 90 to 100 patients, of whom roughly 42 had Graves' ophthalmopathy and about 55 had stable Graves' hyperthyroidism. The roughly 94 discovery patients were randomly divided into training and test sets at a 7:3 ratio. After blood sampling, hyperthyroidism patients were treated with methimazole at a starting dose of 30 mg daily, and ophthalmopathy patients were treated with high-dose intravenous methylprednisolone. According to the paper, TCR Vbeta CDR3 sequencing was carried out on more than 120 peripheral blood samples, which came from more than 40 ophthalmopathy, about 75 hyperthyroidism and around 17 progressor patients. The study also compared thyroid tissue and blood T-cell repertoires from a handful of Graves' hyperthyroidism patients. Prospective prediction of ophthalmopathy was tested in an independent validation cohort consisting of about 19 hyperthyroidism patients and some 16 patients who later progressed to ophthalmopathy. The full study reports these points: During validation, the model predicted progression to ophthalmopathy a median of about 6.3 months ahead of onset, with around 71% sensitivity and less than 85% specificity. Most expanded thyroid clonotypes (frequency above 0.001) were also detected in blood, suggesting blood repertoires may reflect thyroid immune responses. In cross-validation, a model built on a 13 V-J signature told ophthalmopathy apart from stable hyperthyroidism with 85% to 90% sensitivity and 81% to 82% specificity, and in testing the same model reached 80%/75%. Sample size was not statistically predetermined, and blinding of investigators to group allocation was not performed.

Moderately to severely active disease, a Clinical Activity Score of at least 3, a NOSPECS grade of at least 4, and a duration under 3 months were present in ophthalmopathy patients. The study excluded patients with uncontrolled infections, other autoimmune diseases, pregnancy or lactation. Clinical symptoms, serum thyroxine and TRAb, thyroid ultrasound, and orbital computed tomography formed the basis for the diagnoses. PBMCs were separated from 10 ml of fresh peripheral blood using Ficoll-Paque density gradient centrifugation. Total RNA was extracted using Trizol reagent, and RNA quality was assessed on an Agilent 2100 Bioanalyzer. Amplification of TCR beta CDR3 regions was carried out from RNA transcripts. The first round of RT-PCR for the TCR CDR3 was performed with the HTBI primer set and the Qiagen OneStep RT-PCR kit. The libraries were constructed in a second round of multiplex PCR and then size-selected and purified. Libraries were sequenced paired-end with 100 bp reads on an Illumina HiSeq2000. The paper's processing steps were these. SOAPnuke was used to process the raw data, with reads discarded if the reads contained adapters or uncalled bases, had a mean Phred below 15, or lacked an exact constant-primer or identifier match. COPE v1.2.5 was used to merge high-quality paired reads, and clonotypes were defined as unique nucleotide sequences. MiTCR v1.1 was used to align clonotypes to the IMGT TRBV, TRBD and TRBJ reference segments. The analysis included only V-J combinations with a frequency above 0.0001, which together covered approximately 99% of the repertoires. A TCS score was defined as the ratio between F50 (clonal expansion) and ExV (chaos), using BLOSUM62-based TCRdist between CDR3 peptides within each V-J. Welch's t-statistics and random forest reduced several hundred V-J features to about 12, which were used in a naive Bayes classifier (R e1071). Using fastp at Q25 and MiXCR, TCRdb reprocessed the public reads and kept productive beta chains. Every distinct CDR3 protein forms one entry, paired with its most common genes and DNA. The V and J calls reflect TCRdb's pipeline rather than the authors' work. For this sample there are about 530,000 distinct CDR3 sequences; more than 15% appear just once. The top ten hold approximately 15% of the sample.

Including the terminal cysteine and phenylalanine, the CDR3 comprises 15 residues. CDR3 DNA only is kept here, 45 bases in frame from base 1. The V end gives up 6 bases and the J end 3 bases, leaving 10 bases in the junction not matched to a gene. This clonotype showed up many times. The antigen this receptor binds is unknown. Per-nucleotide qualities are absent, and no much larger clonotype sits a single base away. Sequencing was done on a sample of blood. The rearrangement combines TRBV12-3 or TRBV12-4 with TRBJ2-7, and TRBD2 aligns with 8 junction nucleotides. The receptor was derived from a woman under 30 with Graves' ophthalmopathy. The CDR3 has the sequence CASSQAGAFNYEQYF. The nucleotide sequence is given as TGTGCCAGCAGCCAAGCGGGGGCCTTCAACTACGAGCAGTACTTC.